This record looks at one T cell receptor (beta chain) sequence and its context. Its antigen remains unknown. V shed 5 bases and J shed 6 bases, with 16 bases lying between them. The CDR3 runs 14 residues. Germline loops: CDR1 MNHEY, CDR2 SMNVEV (reference sequence). The record originates from a study of cytomegalovirus exposure and HLA in healthy donors. The PCR made use of 60 Vbeta and 13 Jbeta primers. Measured with immunoSEQ multiplex PCR; TCRdb has only the in-frame clones, and not every one. Counted here are about 110,000 clones, 67% occurring once; the ten biggest clones make up roughly 8.3%. Overall study results and limits: Presence/absence analyses supposed approximately even sequencing depth among donors.

This clonotype originated in a man aged 18-30 years in good health and CMV-seropositive. Sample: PBMCs. The chain joins TRBV27 to TRBJ2-5, with D possibly being TRBD1 (8 bases). The CDR3 protein is CASSQTQGGKTQYF. The CDR3 nucleotides are TGTGCCAGCAGTCAAACACAGGGGGGGAAGACCCAGTACTTC.